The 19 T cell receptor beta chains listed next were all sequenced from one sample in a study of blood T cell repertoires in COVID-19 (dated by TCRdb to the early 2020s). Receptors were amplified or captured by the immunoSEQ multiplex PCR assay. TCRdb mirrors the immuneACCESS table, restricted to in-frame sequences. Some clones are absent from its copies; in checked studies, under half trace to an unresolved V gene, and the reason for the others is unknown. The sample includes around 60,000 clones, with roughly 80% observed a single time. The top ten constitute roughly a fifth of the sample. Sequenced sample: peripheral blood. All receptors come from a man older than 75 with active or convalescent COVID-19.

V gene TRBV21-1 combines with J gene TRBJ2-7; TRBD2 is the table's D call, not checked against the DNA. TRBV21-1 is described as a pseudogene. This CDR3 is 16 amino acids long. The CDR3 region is CASSKFTAGGPGEQYF. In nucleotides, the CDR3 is TGTGCCAGCAGCAAATTCACGGCGGGAGGGCCGGGGGAGCAGTACTTC.

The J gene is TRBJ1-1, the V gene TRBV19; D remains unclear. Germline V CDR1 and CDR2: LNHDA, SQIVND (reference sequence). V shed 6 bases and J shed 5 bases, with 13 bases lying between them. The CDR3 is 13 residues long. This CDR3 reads CASSNTWRTEAFF. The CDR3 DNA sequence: TGTGCCAGTAGCAATACGTGGAGGACTGAAGCTTTCTTT.

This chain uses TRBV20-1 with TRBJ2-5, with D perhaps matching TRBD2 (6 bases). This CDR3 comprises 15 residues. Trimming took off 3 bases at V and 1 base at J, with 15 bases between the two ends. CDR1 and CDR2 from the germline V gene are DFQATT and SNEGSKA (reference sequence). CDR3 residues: CSASPLAEFQETQYF. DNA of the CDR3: TGCAGTGCTAGTCCCTTAGCGGAATTCCAAGAGACCCAGTACTTC.

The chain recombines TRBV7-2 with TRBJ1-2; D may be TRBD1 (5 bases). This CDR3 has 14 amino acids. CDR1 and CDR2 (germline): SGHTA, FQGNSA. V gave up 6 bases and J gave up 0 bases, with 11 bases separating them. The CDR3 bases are TGTGCCAGCAGGGGCGCAGGGACTAACTATGGCTACACCTTC. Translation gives CASRGAGTNYGYTF.

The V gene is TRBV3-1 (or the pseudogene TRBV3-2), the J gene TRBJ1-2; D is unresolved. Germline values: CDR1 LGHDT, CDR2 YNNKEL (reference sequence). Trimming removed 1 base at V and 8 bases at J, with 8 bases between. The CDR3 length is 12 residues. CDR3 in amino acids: CASSQASYGYTF. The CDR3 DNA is TGTGCCAGCAGCCAAGCTAGCTACGGCTACACCTTC.

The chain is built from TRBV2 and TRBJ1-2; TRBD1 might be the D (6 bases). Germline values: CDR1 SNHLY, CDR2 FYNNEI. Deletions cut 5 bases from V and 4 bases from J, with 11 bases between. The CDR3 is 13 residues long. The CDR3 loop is CASSTGSVYGYTF. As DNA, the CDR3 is TGTGCCAGCAGTACAGGGTCGGTCTATGGCTACACCTTC.

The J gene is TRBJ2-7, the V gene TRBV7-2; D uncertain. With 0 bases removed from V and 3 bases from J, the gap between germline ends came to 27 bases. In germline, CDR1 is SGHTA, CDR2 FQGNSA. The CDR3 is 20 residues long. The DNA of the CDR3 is TGTGCCAGCAGCTTAGCCCACCCAGAGGATCTCCTCCCTGACCGCTACGAGCAGTACTTC. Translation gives CASSLAHPEDLLPDRYEQYF.

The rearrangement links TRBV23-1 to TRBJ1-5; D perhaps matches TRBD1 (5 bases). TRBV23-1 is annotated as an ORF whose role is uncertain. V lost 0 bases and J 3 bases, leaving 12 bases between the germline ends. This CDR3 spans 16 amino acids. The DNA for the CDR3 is TGCGCCAGCAGTCAATCGCCACAGGCCCCCAATCAGCCCCAGCATTTT. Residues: CASSQSPQAPNQPQHF.

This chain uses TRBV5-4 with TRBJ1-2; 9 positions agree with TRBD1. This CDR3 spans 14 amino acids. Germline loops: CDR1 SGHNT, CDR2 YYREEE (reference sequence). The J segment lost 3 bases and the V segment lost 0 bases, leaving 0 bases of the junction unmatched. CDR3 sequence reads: CASSLGDRDYGYTF. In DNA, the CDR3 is TGTGCCAGCAGCTTGGGGGACAGGGACTATGGCTACACCTTC.

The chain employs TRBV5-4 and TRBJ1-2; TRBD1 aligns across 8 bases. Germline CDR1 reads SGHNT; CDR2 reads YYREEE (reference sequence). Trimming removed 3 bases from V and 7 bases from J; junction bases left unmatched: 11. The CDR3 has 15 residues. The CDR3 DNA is TGTGCCAGCAGCTCACCAGACAGGGGAAGTGCTGGCTACACCTTC. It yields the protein CASSSPDRGSAGYTF.

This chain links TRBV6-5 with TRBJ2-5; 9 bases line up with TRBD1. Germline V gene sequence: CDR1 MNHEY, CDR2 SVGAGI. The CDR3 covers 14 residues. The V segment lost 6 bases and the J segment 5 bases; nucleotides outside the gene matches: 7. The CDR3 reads CASRNTGGLETQYF. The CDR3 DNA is TGTGCCAGCAGAAATACAGGGGGCCTCGAGACCCAGTACTTC.

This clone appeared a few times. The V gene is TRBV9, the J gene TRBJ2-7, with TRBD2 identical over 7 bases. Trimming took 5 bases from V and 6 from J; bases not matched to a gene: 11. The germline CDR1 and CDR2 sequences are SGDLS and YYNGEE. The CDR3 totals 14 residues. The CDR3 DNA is TGTGCCAGCAGTCTCGGACTAGTCCGTAGCGAGCAGTACTTC. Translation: CASSLGLVRSEQYF. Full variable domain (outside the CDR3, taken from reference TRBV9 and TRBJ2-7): DSGVTQTPKHLITATGQRVTLRCSPRSGDLSVYWYQQSLDQGLQFLIQYYNGEERAKGNILERFSAQQFPDLHSELNLSSLELGDSALYFCASSLGLVRSEQYFGPGTRLTVT.

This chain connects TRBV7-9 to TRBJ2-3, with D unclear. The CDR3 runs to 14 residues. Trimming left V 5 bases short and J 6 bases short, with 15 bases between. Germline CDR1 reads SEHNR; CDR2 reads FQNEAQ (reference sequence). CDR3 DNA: TGTGCCAGCAGCCCCCTCGGGTCATCTGATACGCAGTATTTT. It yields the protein CASSPLGSSDTQYF.

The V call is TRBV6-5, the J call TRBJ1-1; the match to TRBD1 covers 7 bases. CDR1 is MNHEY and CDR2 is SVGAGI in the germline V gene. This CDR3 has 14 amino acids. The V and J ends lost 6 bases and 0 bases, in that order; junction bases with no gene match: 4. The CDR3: CASREDRLNTEAFF. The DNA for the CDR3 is TGTGCCAGCAGGGAGGACAGGTTGAACACTGAAGCTTTCTTT.

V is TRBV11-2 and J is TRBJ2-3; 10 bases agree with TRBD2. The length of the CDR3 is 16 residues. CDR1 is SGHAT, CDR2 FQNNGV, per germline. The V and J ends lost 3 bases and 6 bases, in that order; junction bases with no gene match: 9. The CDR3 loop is CASSLTAGGAWDTQYF. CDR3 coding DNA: TGTGCCAGCAGCTTGACAGCGGGAGGGGCTTGGGATACGCAGTATTTT.

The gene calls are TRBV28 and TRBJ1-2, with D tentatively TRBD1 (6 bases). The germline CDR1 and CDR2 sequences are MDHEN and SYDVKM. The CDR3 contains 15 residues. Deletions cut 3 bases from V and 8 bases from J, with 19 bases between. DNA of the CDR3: TGTGCCAGCAGTTTGATGGGGTACGGGGGGCAAGGCTACACCTTC. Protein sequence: CASSLMGYGGQGYTF.

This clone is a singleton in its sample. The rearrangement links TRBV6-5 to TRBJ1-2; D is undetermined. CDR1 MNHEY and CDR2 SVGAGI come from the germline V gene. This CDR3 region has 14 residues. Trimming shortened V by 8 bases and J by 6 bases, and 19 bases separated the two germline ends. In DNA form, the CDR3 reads TGTGCCAGCGGAACAGCCTCTGGTGGTGATGGCTACACCTTC. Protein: CASGTASGGDGYTF.

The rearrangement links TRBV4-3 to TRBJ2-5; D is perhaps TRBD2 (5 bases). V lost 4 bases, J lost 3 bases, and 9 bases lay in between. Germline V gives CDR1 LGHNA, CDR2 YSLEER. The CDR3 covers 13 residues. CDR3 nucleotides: TGCGCCAGCAGCCCGTCCGGGGAAGAGACCCAGTACTTC. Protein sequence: CASSPSGEETQYF.

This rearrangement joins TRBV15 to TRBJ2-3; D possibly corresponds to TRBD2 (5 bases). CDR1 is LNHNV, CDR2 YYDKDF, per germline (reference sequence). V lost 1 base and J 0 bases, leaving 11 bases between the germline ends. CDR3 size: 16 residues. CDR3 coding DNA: TGTGCCACCAGCAGAGTATCGGGGTCCAGCACAGATACGCAGTATTTT. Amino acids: CATSRVSGSSTDTQYF.